Described below is a single TCR beta chain sequence and its context. This clonotype has only a few counts. It lacks a known antigen. Base quality data are lacking; no much larger clone is found one base away. The entry originates in a study of human T cells and chemical hapten exposure (dated by TCRdb to about 2021). At the level of the whole study: For sensitization, 2% DPC in acetone was applied to a roughly 2 cm by roughly 2 cm area of upper inner arm skin. Blood samples were taken from patients before sensitization (week 0) and then at 2, 6 and about 24 weeks after DPC sensitization. Alopecia areata with under or over 50% scalp involvement, alopecia totalis and alopecia universalis were represented in the patient cohort, which was mostly female. About 28 alopecia patients gave blood for TCR sequencing at one to four time points (pre-sensitization, 2, 6 and 24 weeks). Patch tests used Finn chambers with 0.01% DPC on the upper back, scored after 6 days by International Contact Dermatitis Research Group standards. Libraries were combined into a pool for sequencing, and differences in TCR yield between samples came mainly from small differences in library volumes within the pool. Peripheral blood TCR repertoire changes were tracked in vivo in alopecia patients during primary and secondary sensitization to the hapten diphenylcyclopropenone (DPC). Weekly therapeutic DPC doses were additionally applied to the scalp of patients throughout the roughly 22-week study period.

In light of the paper, this sample's time point label describes: patch test 2, 6 weeks after DPC sensitization. Taken with the paper, the label for treatment or condition translates to: therapeutic diphenylcyclopropenone sensitization with weekly scalp DPC. At every patch-test visit, the blood draw took place before the patch test was put on. To be eligible, patients had to be aged 18 to 70, diagnosed with alopecia and judged suitable for DPC therapy, while pregnant patients were excluded. Unfractionated whole blood was collected in Tempus Blood RNA tubes, and total RNA was extracted from that blood. Library method: RACE. Sequencing took place on a NextSeq 500. During library preparation, unique molecular identifiers were attached to individual cDNA molecules so that TCRs could be counted quantitatively and reproducibly. From each blood RNA sample, both TCR alpha and TCR beta chains were sequenced. The authors processed their data as follows. A median of around 100,000 TCRs per sample was observed, with a range of 23,224 to 690,600. V, J and CDR3 annotation of the TCR reads was performed with the Decombinator software suite. To make PS versus PT1 abundance plots, every sample was subsampled to the same number of TCRs (28,000). Expanded TCRs were defined as absent before sensitization and observed at least eight times at the 2-week time point. TCRdb ran its own pipeline on the public reads, namely fastp trimming at Q25 and MiXCR clone calling, and kept in-frame beta chains. Duplicate CDR3 protein sequences are folded into a single record with the most common DNA and genes. The V and J calls and clone size are TCRdb's, not the authors'. The sample table records some 350,000 distinct CDR3 sequences; about 6.3% of these occur just once. In total, the top ten clones hold under 7% of the sample.

From the cysteine up to the phenylalanine, the CDR3 has a length of 15 residues. The DNA shown is the 45-base CDR3, in frame from base 1. Trimming removed 6 bases from V and 7 bases from J, leaving 16 bases between the germline ends. CDR1 and CDR2 are read off the germline V gene as MNHNS and SASEGT. What the study reported, not specific to this receptor: Repeated subsampling changed both the strength of the expansion versus patch-test correlation and the threshold at which that correlation became significant. Expanded TCRs formed significantly more large CDR3 similarity clusters than pre-sensitization or healthy control sets, consistent with antigen-driven responses. The number of PT1 expanded TCRs positively correlated with patch test score, significant at thresholds 8, 16 and 32 but not 4. Because all patients had alopecia, a presumed autoimmune disease, the immune response of the patients might differ from that of healthy individuals. DPC sensitization did not change the number of TCRs with a frequency above 1 in 1000, and there was no evidence of changes in global repertoire structure.

Sequenced here: whole blood, sampled in connection with sensitization to the hapten diphenylcyclopropenone (DPC). The TCR was taken from a woman under 30 with alopecia areata. Some clones in this sample may be carry-over from other donors' samples. The V and J genes are TRBV6-1 and TRBJ1-6, and perhaps TRBD1 as D gene, on 5 matching bases. The DNA sequence is as follows: TGTGCCAGCAGGACCCAGGGCTCCTCGAATTCACCCCTCCACTTT. Translated, this gives CASRTQGSSNSPLHF.